A single sample gave rise to the 17 T cell receptor beta chains below, sequenced in a study of T cells in Graves' hyperthyroidism and ophthalmopathy. TCR beta CDR3 sequences were amplified from RNA transcripts. The HTBI primer set drove a first-round RT-PCR of the TCR CDR3. Each CDR3 protein gets one entry after TCRdb re-called the multiplex PCR reads with MiXCR. Of under 650,000 distinct CDR3 sequences listed, 15% to 20% are singletons. Source material: blood. The receptors stem from a woman aged 25 to 39 with Graves' hyperthyroidism.

The chain couples TRBV19 to TRBJ2-7, with 10 bases fitting TRBD1. CDR1 is LNHDA and CDR2 is SQIVND in the germline V gene (reference sequence). V shed 4 bases and J 3 bases; nucleotides not matched to a gene: 6. The CDR3 extends over 15 amino acids. CDR3 coding DNA: TGTGCCAGTAGTAAACCGGGACAGGGGTACTACGAGCAGTACTTC. It translates to CASSKPGQGYYEQYF.

This clonotype was recorded at least ten times. The gene calls are TRBV12-3 or TRBV12-4 and TRBJ1-5, with unresolved D. This CDR3 comprises 15 residues. Trimming cost V 3 bases and J 2 bases, with 11 bases left between them. The CDR3 loop is CASSFGDRGNQPQHF. CDR3 sequence (DNA): TGTGCCAGCAGTTTTGGGGATCGAGGCAATCAGCCCCAGCATTTT.

Many counts were recorded for this clonotype. The chain links TRBV10-3 to TRBJ2-7; D gene unclear. The germline V gene encodes CDR1 ENHRY and CDR2 SYGVKD. V lost 0 bases to trimming and J lost 3 bases, with 3 bases between them. This CDR3 region has 12 residues. Here the CDR3 reads CAISESFYEQYF. CDR3 DNA: TGTGCCATCAGTGAGTCCTTCTACGAGCAGTACTTC.

This chain connects TRBV4-1 to TRBJ1-2; D remains unclear. The V end lost 3 bases, the J end lost 0 bases, and 20 bases lay between the germline ends. The CDR3 covers 18 residues. Germline values: CDR1 MGHRA, CDR2 YSYEKL. CDR3 DNA: TGCGCCAGCAGCCAGGCCCCCCGGACGTCAGGCACTAACTATGGCTACACCTTC. Residues: CASSQAPRTSGTNYGYTF.

This clonotype occurred many times. The genes are TRBV5-1 and TRBJ1-2; 8 bases match TRBD1. The junction had 5 bases not matched to a gene; V was cut back by 0 bases and J by 4 bases. The CDR3 extends over 15 amino acids. Germline CDR1 is SGHRS and CDR2 is YFSETQ. The CDR3 is CASSLGLQGVYGYTF. Here the CDR3 DNA reads TGCGCCAGCAGCTTGGGCCTACAGGGGGTCTATGGCTACACCTTC.

V is TRBV6-1 and J is TRBJ1-1; tentative D call: TRBD1 (6 bases). Germline-derived CDR1 and CDR2 are MNHNS and SASEGT. CDR3 length: 17 amino acids. Trimming cost V 7 bases and J 1 base, with 22 bases left between them. CDR3: CASTPWGGGRSNTEAFF. The DNA for the CDR3 is TGTGCCAGCACCCCATGGGGAGGGGGACGATCGAACACTGAAGCTTTCTTT.

This clonotype was detected ten times or more. This chain joins TRBV7-3 and TRBJ2-3; D may be TRBD1 (5 bases). Trimming removed 3 bases from V and 0 bases from J, with 13 bases in between. Germline loops: CDR1 SGHTA, CDR2 FQGTGA. This CDR3 region has 16 residues. The CDR3 loop is CASSFGTGPSTDTQYF. In DNA, the CDR3 is TGTGCCAGCAGCTTTGGCACAGGCCCTAGCACAGATACGCAGTATTTT.

This clonotype was recorded many times. The chain is built from TRBV3-1 and TRBJ2-3; D may be TRBD2 (6 bases). The CDR3 length is 14 residues. Germline V CDR1 and CDR2: LGHDT, YNNKEL (reference sequence). Trimming cost V 7 bases and J 5 bases, with 16 bases left between them. This chain's CDR3 is CASNPAGGGDTQYF. CDR3 DNA: TGTGCCAGCAATCCCGCCGGGGGTGGAGATACGCAGTATTTT.

The rearrangement links TRBV7-3 to TRBJ1-5; TRBD1 might be the D (5 bases). The CDR3 extends over 10 amino acids. Trimming cost V 11 bases and J 8 bases, with 10 bases left between them. Germline V CDR1 and CDR2: SGHTA, FQGTGA. CDR3 amino acids: CADGGEPQHF. CDR3 in DNA: TGTGCCGACGGAGGGGAGCCCCAGCATTTT.

The V gene is TRBV30, the J gene TRBJ1-1; D is uncertain. Looked up from germline, CDR1 is GTSNPN and CDR2 is SVGIG (reference sequence). There are 14 residues in the CDR3. Trimming removed 5 bases from V and 5 bases from J, with 18 bases in between. This CDR3 is CAWGHPPRGTEAFF. The CDR3 bases are TGTGCCTGGGGCCATCCCCCTCGGGGAACTGAAGCTTTCTTT.

The sample holds many counts of this clonotype. This sequence joins TRBV30 and TRBJ2-7, with no clear D. The CDR3 loop spans 12 amino acids. Trimming stripped 4 bases from V and 1 base from J, with 8 bases between. The germline gives CDR1 GTSNPN, CDR2 SVGIG (reference sequence). CDR3 protein: CAWMTPSYEQYF. The CDR3 bases are TGTGCCTGGATGACCCCATCCTACGAGCAGTACTTC.

This clonotype was counted many times. The chain uses TRBV18 and TRBJ1-1, with a weak D call TRBD1 (5 bases). CDR1 and CDR2 from the germline V gene are KGHSH and LQKENI. Trimming shortened V by 6 bases and J by 6 bases, and 14 bases separated the two germline ends. The CDR3 contains 13 residues. The CDR3 DNA sequence: TGTGCCAGCTCGGGAGGGGTGATCGCTGAAGCTTTCTTT. This gives the protein CASSGGVIAEAFF.

The chain links TRBV4-3 to TRBJ2-2; 8 bases map to TRBD2. CDR1 and CDR2 (germline): LGHNA, YSLEER. This CDR3 contains 14 residues. The V and J ends lost 5 bases and 7 bases, in that order; junction bases with no gene match: 6. CDR3 sequence (DNA): TGCGCCAGCAGCATCGGGACTAGGGGCGGGGAGCTGTTTTTT. It codes for CASSIGTRGGELFF.

At least ten counts were recorded for this clonotype. The chain carries TRBV28 and TRBJ1-5; D might be TRBD1 (5 bases). Germline V gene data show CDR1 as MDHEN and CDR2 as SYDVKM. V was trimmed by 6 bases and J by 0 bases, leaving 18 bases between them. This CDR3 contains 17 residues. CDR3 loop: CASRLPWGDYSNQPQHF. The CDR3 region has the DNA TGTGCCAGCAGGCTCCCCTGGGGGGATTATAGCAATCAGCCCCAGCATTTT.

This clonotype was counted ten times or more. This rearrangement joins TRBV28 to TRBJ2-1, with D hard to call. Germline CDR1 MDHEN, CDR2 SYDVKM. CDR3 length equals 12 residues. V lost 2 bases and J lost 8, with 7 bases in between. This chain's CDR3 is CASSLNGYEQFF. In DNA form, the CDR3 reads TGTGCCAGCAGTTTAAATGGGTATGAGCAGTTCTTC.

This clonotype has ten or more counts. This sequence joins TRBV6-2 or TRBV6-3 and TRBJ2-7; TRBD2 agrees at 9 bases. V lost 2 bases and J lost 2; bases outside the gene matches: 7. Germline V gene sequence: CDR1 MNHEY, CDR2 SVGEGT. CDR3 length equals 16 residues. The CDR3 sequence is CASSYRLAGLTYEQYF. The CDR3, as DNA: TGTGCCAGCAGTTACAGGCTAGCGGGACTCACCTACGAGCAGTACTTC.

This clonotype has a handful of counts. The chain has TRBV4-1 and TRBJ2-7; 10 nucleotides line up with TRBD2. Germline CDR1 reads MGHRA; CDR2 reads YSYEKL. CDR3 length: 17 amino acids. V was pared by 0 bases and J by 1 base, with 6 bases of the junction left unmatched. CDR3 nucleotide sequence: TGCGCCAGCAGCCAAGATTATAGGACTAGCGGTTCCTACGAGCAGTACTTC. Translated, it gives CASSQDYRTSGSYEQYF.